The rows below give T cell receptor beta chains drawn from one sample of a study of PD-L1 blockade in urothelial cancer. Sequenced by immunoSEQ multiplex PCR; TCRdb stores in-frame clones only, minus some. The profile covers tens of thousands of clones, with around 83% appearing a single time and approximately 10% taken by the ten largest. The source material was PBMCs, sampled around atezolizumab (anti-PD-L1) treatment. These TCRs come from a woman between 65 and 79 years old with urothelial cancer. Both conserved end residues are part of each CDR3. The order of the fields is D gene, clone size, J gene, V gene, CDR3 DNA, CDR3 protein. A D gene is named only where the DNA matches it firmly. Clone size appears in some rows only: once, few, many, or a class for an expanded clone.

>-|-|TRBJ1-5|TRBV6-1
TGTGCCAGCAGTGAGGGGGCGGGCCACCCGGGGCCCCAGCATTTT
CASSEGAGHPGPQHF
>TRBD1|-|TRBJ2-2|TRBV7-3
TGTGCCAGCAGCCGGGGACAGATCACCGGGGAGCTGTTTTTT
CASSRGQITGELFF
>TRBD1|-|TRBJ2-3|TRBV30
TGTGCCTGGAGTGTTACAGGGGGTCCCTCAGATACGCAGTATTTT
CAWSVTGGPSDTQYF
>-|-|TRBJ1-1|TRBV4-1
TGCGCCAGCAGCCAAGGGCGGGGCACGAACACTGAAGCTTTCTTT
CASSQGRGTNTEAFF
>TRBD2|-|TRBJ2-3|TRBV19
TGTGCCAGTAGCCCCACCTCAACTAGCGAGACGCAGTATTTT
CASSPTSTSETQYF
>-|-|TRBJ1-4|TRBV6-1
TGTGCCAGCAGTGAATTTTTTGGAGCGACGGGTCTACCCACTAATGAAAAACTGTTTTTT
CASSEFFGATGLPTNEKLFF
>TRBD1|few|TRBJ2-7|TRBV30
TGTGCCTGGGGGCAGGGACAGGGAAGCCACGAGCAGTACTTC
CAWGQGQGSHEQYF
>-|-|TRBJ2-7|TRBV6-1
TGTGCCAGCAGTGAATCTAATGGTGCTGGCTACGAGCAGTACTTC
CASSESNGAGYEQYF
>TRBD1|-|TRBJ2-7|TRBV19
TGTGCCAGTAGTTCGAGGACAGGGGGCTTTGTGCCGCGTTACGAGCAGTACTTC
CASSSRTGGFVPRYEQYF
>TRBD1|-|TRBJ1-1|TRBV7-6
TGTGCCAGCAGCTCCCCGACAGGGGGCTTTGATCCTGAAGCTTTCTTT
CASSSPTGGFDPEAFF
>TRBD2|-|TRBJ2-1|TRBV10-3
TGTGCCATCCGGGAGGGTCTAAATGAGCAGTTCTTC
CAIREGLNEQFF
>TRBD1|-|TRBJ2-5|TRBV29-1
TGCAGCGTTGAATCGATGGGGGACAGGGGGACCCAGTACTTC
CSVESMGDRGTQYF
>TRBD2|-|TRBJ2-3|TRBV28
TGTGCCAGCAGTCGCCCTGGACTAGCAGATACGCAGTATTTT
CASSRPGLADTQYF
>TRBD1|-|TRBJ2-4|TRBV5-4
TGTGCCAGCAGCCCGACAGGGGGCCAAAACATTCAGTACTTC
CASSPTGGQNIQYF
>-|-|TRBJ1-3|TRBV25-1
TGTGCCAGCAGTGAATTTGATGCAGGGCAATCTGGAAACACCATATATTTT
CASSEFDAGQSGNTIYF
>TRBD1|-|TRBJ2-7|TRBV6-1
TGTGCCAGCAGTGAAGCTCTCCTTGTCCGGGACAGGGCCTACGAGCAGTACTTC
CASSEALLVRDRAYEQYF
>TRBD1|-|TRBJ1-5|TRBV5-1
TGCGCCAGCAGCATAGGACAGGGGCCGAATCAGCCCCAGCATTTT
CASSIGQGPNQPQHF
>TRBD1|-|TRBJ2-4|TRBV5-4
TGTGCCAGCAGCTTGGGGGGACAGGGGGCGCTGAACATTCAGTACTTC
CASSLGGQGALNIQYF
>-|once|TRBJ2-1|TRBV7-6
TGTGCCAGCAGCCAAACAGGGTATAGTCGTCATGAGCAGTTCTTC
CASSQTGYSRHEQFF
>TRBD2|-|TRBJ2-5|TRBV5-1
TGCGCCAGCACGATAGACGGTAGCGGGAGGCAGACCCAGTACTTC
CASTIDGSGRQTQYF